Each of the 6 T cell receptor beta chains below was sequenced from the same sample in a study of T cells in Graves' hyperthyroidism and ophthalmopathy. Amplification targeted TCR beta CDR3 regions from RNA transcripts. First-round RT-PCR of the TCR CDR3 relied on the HTBI primer set. TCRdb passed the multiplex PCR reads through MiXCR, listing each CDR3 protein once. The table includes about 400,000 distinct CDR3 sequences, approximately 15% detected once. The sample was blood. The receptors shown here come from a woman under 30 with Graves' hyperthyroidism that later progressed to Graves' ophthalmopathy.

This clonotype came up many times. The V and J genes are TRBV28 and TRBJ2-1; D remains unclear. This CDR3 is 15 amino acids long. V gave up 4 bases and J gave up 12 bases, with 22 bases separating them. The germline V gene encodes CDR1 MDHEN and CDR2 SYDVKM. The CDR3 DNA reads as TGTGCCAGCAGTTCACGGACCTCCCCTGGGATTGGGCAGTTCTTC. It specifies CASSSRTSPGIGQFF.

The chain has TRBV7-2 and TRBJ2-7, with 7 positions matching TRBD2. The CDR3 runs 13 residues. V was clipped by 4 bases and J by 4 bases; unmatched bases: 4. Germline V gene data show CDR1 as SGHTA and CDR2 as FQGNSA. This CDR3 is CASSWDYIYEQYF. The CDR3, as DNA: TGTGCCAGCAGCTGGGACTATATTTACGAGCAGTACTTC.

The chain is built from TRBV29-1 and TRBJ1-2; 9 positions agree with TRBD1. Germline V gene sequence: CDR1 SQVTM, CDR2 ANQGSEA. CDR3 size: 12 residues. J lost 2 bases, V lost 8 bases, and 3 bases had no gene match. The CDR3 loop reads CSTGQGNYGYTF. The CDR3 DNA follows: TGCAGCACCGGACAGGGGAACTATGGCTACACCTTC.

The chain links TRBV20-1 to TRBJ1-2; TRBD1 matches at 11 bases. The CDR3 is 15 residues long. V trimming: 5 bases; J trimming: 7 bases; junction bases outside the gene matches: 12. Germline V gene lookup returns CDR1 DFQATT and CDR2 SNEGSKA (reference sequence). The CDR3 coding sequence is TGCAGTGCTGGGGGGGTTCGGACAGGGGGCGTTGGCTACACCTTC. Its protein is CSAGGVRTGGVGYTF.

A note on this clonotype: A much more abundant neighbour one base away suggests this may be a read error. V is TRBV28 and J is TRBJ2-7, with D perhaps TRBD1 (6 bases). The CDR3 sequence is 15 residues long. The germline CDR1 and CDR2 sequences are MDHEN and SYDVKM. Trimming shortened V by 7 bases and J by 5 bases, and 21 bases separated the two germline ends. As DNA, the CDR3 is TGTGCCAGCAACGACCGGGACACACCCTCACACGAGCAGTACTTC. It is translated as CASNDRDTPSHEQYF.

Turning to this clonotype: A much bigger clone sits one base away, suggesting this may be a read error. The chain combines TRBV5-1 with TRBJ2-7, with a tentative D call TRBD1 (6 bases). The CDR3 is made up of 17 amino acids. V dropped 0 bases and J dropped 2 bases, with 18 bases sitting between them. Germline lookup yields CDR1 SGHRS and CDR2 YFSETQ. CDR3 protein: CASSLVGRTASTYEQYF. The DNA of the CDR3 is TGCGCCAGCAGCTTGGTGGGGCGGACAGCGAGCACCTACGAGCAGTACTTC.